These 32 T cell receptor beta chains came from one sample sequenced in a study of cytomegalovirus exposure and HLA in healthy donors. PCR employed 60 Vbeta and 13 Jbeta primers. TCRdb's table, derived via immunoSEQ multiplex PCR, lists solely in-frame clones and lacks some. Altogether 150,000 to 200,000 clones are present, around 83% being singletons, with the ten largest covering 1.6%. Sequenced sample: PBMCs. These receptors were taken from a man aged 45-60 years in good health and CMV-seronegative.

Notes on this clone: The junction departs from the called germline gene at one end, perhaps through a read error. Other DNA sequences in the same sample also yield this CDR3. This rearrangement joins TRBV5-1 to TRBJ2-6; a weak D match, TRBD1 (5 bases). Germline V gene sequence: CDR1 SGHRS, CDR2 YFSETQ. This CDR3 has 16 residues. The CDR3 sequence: CASSAAGYPGANVLTF. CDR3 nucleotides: TGCGCCAGCAGCGCGGCAGGGTATCCTGGGGCCAATGTCCTGACTTTC.

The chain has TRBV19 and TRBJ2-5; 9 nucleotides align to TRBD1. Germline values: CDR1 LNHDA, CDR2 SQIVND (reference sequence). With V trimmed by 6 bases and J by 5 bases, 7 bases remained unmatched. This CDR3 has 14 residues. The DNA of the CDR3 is TGTGCCAGTAGCCCCCGGGACAGGGATGAGACCCAGTACTTC. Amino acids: CASSPRDRDETQYF.

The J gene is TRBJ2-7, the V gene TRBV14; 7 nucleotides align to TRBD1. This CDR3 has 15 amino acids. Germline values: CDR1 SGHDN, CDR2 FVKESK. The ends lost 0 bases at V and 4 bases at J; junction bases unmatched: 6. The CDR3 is CASSQESTGKYEQYF. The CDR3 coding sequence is TGTGCCAGCAGCCAAGAGTCGACAGGGAAGTACGAGCAGTACTTC.

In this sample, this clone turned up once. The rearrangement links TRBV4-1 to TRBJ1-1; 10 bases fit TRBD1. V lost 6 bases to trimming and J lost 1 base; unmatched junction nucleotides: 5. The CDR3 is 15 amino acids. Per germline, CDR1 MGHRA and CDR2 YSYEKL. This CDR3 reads CASRYGQGGNTEAFF. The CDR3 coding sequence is TGCGCCAGCAGATACGGACAGGGGGGGAACACTGAAGCTTTCTTT.

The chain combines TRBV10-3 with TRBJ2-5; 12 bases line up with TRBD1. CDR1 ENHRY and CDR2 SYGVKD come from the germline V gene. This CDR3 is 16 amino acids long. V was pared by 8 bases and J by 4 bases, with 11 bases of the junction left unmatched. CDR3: CAIGSDRDRGRETQYF. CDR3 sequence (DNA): TGTGCCATCGGTTCCGACCGGGACAGGGGGCGAGAGACCCAGTACTTC.

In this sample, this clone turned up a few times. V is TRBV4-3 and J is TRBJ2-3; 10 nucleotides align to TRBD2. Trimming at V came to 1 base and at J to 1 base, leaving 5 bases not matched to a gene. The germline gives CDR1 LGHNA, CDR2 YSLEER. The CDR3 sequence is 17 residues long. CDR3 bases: TGCGCCAGCAGCCAAGGCGCTAGCGGGAGTGGCACAGATACGCAGTATTTT. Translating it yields CASSQGASGSGTDTQYF.

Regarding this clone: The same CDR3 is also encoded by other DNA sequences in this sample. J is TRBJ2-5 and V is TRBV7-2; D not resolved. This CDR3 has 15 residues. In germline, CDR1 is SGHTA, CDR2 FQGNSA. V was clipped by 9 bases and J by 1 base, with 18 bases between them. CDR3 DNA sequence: TGTGCCAGTAGCACAACCCGACAAGTCCAAGAGACCCAGTACTTC. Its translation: CASSTTRQVQETQYF. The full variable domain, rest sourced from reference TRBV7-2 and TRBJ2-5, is GAGVSQSPSNKVTEKGKDVELRCDPISGHTALYWYRQSLGQGLEFLIYFQGNSAPDKSGLPSDRFSAERTGGSVSTLTIQRTQQEDSAVYLCASSTTRQVQETQYFGPGTRLLVL.

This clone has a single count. CDR3 DNA sequence: TGTGCCAGCAGCCAAACCTCCTACGAGCAGTACTTC. Translated, it gives CASSQTSYEQYF. The chain recombines TRBV4-2 with TRBJ2-5; D gene ambiguous. Judging by the DNA end, TRBJ2-7 fits better; the J call may be wrong. CDR1 is LGHNA, CDR2 YNFKEQ, per germline. CDR3 size: 12 residues.

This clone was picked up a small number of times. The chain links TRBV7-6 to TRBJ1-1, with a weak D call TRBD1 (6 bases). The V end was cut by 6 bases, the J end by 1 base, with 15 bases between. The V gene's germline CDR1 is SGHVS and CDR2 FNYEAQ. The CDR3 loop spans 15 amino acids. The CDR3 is CASRPGTGQNTEAFF. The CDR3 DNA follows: TGTGCCAGCAGACCTGGGACGGGACAGAACACTGAAGCTTTCTTT.

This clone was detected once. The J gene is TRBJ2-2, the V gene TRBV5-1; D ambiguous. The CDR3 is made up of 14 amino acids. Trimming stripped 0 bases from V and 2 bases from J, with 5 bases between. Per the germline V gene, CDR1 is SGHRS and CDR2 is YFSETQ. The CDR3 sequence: CASSLGRNTGELFF. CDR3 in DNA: TGCGCCAGCAGCTTGGGCAGAAACACCGGGGAGCTGTTTTTT.

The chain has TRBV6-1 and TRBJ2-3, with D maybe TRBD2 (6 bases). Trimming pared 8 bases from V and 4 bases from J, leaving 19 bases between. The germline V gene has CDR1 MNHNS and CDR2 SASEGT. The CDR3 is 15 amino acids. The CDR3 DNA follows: TGTGCCAGCCGCCACCGGAGGGCCGAGGCAGATACGCAGTATTTT. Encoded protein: CASRHRRAEADTQYF.

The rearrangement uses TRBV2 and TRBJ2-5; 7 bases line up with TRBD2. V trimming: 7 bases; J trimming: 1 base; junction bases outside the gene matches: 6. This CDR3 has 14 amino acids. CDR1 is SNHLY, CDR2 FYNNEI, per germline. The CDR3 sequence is CASKWGGSQETQYF. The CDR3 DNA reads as TGTGCCAGCAAATGGGGGGGGAGCCAAGAGACCCAGTACTTC.

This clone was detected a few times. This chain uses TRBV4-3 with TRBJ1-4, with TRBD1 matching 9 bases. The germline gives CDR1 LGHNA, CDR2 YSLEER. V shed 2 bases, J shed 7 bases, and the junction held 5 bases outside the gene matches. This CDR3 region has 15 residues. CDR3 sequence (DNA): TGCGCCAGCAGCCAACAGGACAGGGGTTTTGAAAAACTGTTTTTT. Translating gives CASSQQDRGFEKLFF.

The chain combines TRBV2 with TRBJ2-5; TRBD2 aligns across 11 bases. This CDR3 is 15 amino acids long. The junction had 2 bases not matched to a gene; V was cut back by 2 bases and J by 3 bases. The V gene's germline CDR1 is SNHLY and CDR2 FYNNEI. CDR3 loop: CASSEQGLAEETQYF. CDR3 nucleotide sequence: TGTGCCAGCAGTGAACAGGGACTAGCGGAAGAGACCCAGTACTTC.

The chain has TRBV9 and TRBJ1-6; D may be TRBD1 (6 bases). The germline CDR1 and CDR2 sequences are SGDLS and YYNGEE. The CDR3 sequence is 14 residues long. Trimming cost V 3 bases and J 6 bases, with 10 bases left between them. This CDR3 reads CASSGQGGNSPLHF. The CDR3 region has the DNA TGTGCCAGCAGCGGACAAGGGGGTAATTCACCCCTCCACTTT.

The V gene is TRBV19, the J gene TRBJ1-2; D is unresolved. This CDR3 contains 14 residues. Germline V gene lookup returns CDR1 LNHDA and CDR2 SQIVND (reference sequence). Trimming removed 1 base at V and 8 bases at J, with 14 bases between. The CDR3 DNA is TGTGCCAGTAGTATAGGAGTCGTATTGGAGGGCTACACCTTC. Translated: CASSIGVVLEGYTF.

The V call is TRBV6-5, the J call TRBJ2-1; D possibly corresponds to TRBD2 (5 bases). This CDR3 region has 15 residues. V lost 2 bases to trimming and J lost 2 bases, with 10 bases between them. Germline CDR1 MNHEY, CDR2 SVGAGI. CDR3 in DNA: TGTGCCAGCAGTTACGGAACGGGGACCTACAATGAGCAGTTCTTC. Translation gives CASSYGTGTYNEQFF.

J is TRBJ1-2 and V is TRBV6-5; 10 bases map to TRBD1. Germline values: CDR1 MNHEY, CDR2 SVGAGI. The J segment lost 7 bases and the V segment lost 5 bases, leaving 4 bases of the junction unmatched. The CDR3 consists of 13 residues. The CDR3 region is CASSDRGRAGYTF. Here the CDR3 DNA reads TGTGCCAGCAGTGACAGGGGGCGAGCTGGCTACACCTTC.

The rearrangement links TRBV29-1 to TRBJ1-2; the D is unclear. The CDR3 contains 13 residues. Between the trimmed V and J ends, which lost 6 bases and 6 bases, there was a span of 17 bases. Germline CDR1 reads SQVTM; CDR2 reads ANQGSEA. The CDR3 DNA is TGCAGCGTGGAGAGAGGGAATATGGATGGCTACACCTTC. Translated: CSVERGNMDGYTF. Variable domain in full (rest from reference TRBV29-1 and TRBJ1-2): SAVISQKPSRDICQRGTSLTIQCQVDSQVTMMFWYRQQPGQSLTLIATANQGSEATYESGFVIDKFPISRPNLTFSTLTVSNMSPEDSSIYLCSVERGNMDGYTFGSGTRLTVV.

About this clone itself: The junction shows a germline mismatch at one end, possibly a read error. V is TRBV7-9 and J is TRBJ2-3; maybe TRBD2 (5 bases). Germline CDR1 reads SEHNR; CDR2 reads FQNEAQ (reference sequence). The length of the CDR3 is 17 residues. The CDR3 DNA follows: TGTTCCAGCAGCTTAAGGTCGGGGTATTCTAGCACAGATACGCAGTATTTT. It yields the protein CSSSLRSGYSSTDTQYF.

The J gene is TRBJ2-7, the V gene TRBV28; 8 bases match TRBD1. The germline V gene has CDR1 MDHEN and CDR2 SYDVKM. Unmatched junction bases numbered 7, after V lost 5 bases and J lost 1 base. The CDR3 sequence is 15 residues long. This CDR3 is CASSPPTGGSYEQYF. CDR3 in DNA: TGTGCCAGCAGTCCTCCTACAGGGGGTTCCTACGAGCAGTACTTC. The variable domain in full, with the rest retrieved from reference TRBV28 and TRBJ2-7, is DVKVTQSSRYLVKRTGEKVFLECVQDMDHENMFWYRQDPGLGLRLIYFSYDVKMKEKGDIPEGYSVSREKKERFSLILESASTNQTSMYLCASSPPTGGSYEQYFGPGTRLTVT.

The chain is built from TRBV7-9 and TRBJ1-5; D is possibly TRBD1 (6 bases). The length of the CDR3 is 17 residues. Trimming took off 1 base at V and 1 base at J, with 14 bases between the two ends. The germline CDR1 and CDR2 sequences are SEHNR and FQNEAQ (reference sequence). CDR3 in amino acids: CASSLGTGRGSNQPQHF. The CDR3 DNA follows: TGTGCCAGCAGCTTAGGCACAGGGCGGGGGAGCAATCAGCCCCAGCATTTT.

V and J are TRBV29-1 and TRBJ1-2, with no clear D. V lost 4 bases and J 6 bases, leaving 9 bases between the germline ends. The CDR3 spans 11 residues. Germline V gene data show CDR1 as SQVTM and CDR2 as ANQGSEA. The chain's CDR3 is CSVGGSDGYTF. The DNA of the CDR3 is TGCAGCGTTGGCGGGTCGGATGGCTACACCTTC.

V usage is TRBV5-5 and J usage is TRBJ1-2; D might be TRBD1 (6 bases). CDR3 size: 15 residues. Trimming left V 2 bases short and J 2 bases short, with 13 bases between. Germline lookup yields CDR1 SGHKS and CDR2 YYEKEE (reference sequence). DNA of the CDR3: TGTGCCAGCAGCTTAGGGGGAAGGGGAAACTATGGCTACACCTTC. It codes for CASSLGGRGNYGYTF.

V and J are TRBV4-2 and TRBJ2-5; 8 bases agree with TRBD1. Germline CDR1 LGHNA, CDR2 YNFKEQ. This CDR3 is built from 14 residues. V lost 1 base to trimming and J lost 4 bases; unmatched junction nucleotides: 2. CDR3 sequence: CASSQGTGRETQYF. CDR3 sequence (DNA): TGTGCCAGCAGCCAAGGGACAGGGAGAGAGACCCAGTACTTC.

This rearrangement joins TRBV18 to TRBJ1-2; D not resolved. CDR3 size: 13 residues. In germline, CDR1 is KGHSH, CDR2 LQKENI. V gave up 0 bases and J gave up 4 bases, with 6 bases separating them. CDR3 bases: TGTGCCAGCTCACCACCGAACACCTATGGCTACACCTTC. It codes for CASSPPNTYGYTF.

The CDR3 spells CASRPGGGASDTQYF. The CDR3 DNA sequence: TGTGCCAGCAGGCCCGGAGGGGGCGCCTCAGATACGCAGTATTTT. The rearrangement uses TRBV5-4 and TRBJ2-3, with D possibly TRBD1 on 7 matching bases. With 5 bases removed from V and 4 bases from J, the gap between germline ends came to 17 bases. The CDR3 sequence is 15 residues long. CDR1 is SGHNT and CDR2 is YYREEE in the germline V gene (reference sequence).

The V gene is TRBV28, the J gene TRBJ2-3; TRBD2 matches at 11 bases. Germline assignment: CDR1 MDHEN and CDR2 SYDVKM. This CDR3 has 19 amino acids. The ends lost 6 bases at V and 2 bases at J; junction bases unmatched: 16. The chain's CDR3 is CASSQGAASGRRYTDTQYF. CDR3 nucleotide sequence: TGTGCCAGCAGCCAGGGGGCGGCTAGCGGGAGGAGATACACAGATACGCAGTATTTT.

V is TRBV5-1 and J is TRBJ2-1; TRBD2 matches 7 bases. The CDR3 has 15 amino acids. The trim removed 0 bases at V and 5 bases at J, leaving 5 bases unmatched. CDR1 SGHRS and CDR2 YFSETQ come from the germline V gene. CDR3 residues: CASSLETGGHNEQFF. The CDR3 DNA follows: TGCGCCAGCAGCTTGGAAACGGGGGGACACAATGAGCAGTTCTTC.

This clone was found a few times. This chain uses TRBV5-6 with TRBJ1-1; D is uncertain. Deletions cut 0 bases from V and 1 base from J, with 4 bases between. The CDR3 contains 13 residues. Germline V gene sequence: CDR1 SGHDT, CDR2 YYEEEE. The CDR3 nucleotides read TGTGCCAGCAGCTTGGCATCGAACACTGAAGCTTTCTTT. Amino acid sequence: CASSLASNTEAFF.

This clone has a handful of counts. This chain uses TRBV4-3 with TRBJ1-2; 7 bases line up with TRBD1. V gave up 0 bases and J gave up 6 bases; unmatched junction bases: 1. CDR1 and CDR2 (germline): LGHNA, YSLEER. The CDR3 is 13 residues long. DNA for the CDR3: TGCGCCAGCAGCCAAGAACAGGGGAATGGCTACACCTTC. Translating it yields CASSQEQGNGYTF.

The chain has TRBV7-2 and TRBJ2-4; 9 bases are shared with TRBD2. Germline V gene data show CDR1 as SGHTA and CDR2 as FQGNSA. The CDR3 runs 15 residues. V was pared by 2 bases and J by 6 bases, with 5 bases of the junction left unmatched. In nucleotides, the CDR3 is TGTGCCAGCAGCTTAAGACCTAGCGGGGCAAACATTCAGTACTTC. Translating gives CASSLRPSGANIQYF. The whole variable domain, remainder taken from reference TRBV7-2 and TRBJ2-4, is GAGVSQSPSNKVTEKGKDVELRCDPISGHTALYWYRQSLGQGLEFLIYFQGNSAPDKSGLPSDRFSAERTGGSVSTLTIQRTQQEDSAVYLCASSLRPSGANIQYFGAGTRLSVL.